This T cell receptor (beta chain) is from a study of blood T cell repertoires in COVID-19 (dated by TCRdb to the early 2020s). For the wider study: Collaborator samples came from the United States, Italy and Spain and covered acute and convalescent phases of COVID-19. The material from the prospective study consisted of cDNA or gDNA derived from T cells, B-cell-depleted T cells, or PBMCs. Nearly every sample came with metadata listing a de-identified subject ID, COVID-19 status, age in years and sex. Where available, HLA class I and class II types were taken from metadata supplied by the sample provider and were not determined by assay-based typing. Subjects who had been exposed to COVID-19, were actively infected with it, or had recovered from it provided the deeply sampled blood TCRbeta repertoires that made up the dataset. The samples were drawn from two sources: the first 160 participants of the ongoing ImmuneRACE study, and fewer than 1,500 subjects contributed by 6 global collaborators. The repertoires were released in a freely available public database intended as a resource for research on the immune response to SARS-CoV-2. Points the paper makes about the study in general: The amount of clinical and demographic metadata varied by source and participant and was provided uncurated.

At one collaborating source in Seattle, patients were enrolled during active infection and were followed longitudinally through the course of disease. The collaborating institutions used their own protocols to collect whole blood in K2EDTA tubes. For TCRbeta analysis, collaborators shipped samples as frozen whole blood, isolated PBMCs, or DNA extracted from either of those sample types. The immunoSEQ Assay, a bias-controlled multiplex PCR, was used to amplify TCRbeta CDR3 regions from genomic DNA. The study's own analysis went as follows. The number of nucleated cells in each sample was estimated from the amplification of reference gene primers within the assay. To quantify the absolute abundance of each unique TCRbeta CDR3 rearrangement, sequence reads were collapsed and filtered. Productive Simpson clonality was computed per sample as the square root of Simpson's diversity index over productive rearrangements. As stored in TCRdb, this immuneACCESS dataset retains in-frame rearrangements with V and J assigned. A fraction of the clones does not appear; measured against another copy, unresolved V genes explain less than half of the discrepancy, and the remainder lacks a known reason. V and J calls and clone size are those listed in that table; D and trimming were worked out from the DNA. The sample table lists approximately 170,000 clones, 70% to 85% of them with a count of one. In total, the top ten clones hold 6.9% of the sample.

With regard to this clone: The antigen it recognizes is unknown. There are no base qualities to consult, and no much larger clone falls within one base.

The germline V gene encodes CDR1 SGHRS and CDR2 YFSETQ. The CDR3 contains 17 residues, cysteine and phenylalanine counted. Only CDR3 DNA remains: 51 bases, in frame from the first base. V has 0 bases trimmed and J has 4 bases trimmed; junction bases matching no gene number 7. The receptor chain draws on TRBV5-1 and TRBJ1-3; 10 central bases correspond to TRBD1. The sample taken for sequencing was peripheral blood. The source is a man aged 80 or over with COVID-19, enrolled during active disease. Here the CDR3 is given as CASSLGDRGAVGNTIYF. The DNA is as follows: TGCGCCAGCAGCTTGGGGGACAGGGGCGCGGTCGGAAACACCATATATTTT.